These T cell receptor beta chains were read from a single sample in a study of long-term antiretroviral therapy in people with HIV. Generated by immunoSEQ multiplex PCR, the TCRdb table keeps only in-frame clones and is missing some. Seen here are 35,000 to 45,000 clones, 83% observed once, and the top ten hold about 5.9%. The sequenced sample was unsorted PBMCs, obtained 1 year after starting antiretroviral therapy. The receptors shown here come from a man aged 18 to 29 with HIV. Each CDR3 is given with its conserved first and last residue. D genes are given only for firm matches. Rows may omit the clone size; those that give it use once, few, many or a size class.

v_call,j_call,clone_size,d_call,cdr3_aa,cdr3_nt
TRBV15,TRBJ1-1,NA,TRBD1,CATSREGQGADTEAFF,TGTGCCACCAGCAGAGAAGGGCAGGGGGCTGACACTGAAGCTTTCTTT
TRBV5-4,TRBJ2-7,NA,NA,CASSLRGRSYEQYF,TGTGCCAGCAGCTTGCGGGGGCGCTCCTACGAGCAGTACTTC
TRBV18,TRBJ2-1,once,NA,CASSPLELKSRSYNEQFF,TGTGCCAGCTCACCCCTGGAGCTAAAGAGCCGCTCCTACAATGAGCAGTTCTTC
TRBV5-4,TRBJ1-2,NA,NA,CASSLVAAGGYGYTF,TGTGCCAGCAGCTTGGTAGCAGCGGGCGGCTATGGCTACACCTTC
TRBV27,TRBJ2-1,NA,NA,CASSKGRIEQFF,TGTGCCAGCAGTAAGGGGCGTATTGAGCAGTTCTTC
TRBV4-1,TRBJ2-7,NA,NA,CASSQGGSEYEQYF,TGCGCCAGCAGCCAAGGAGGGTCCGAGTACGAGCAGTACTTC
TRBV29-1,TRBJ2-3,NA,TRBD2,CSLTSGRAVDTQYF,TGCAGCCTCACTAGCGGGAGGGCGGTAGATACGCAGTATTTT
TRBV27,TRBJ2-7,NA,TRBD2,CASRGLANTYEQYF,TGTGCCAGCAGAGGACTAGCGAATACCTACGAGCAGTACTTC
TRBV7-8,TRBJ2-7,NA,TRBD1,CASSVVRQGETYEQYF,TGTGCCAGCAGCGTCGTGCGACAGGGGGAAACCTACGAGCAGTACTTC
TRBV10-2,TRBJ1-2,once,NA,CASSESGYTYGYTF,TGCGCCAGCAGTGAGTCTGGGTACACCTATGGCTACACCTTC
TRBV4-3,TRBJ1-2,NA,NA,CASSPALQGWGYGYTF,TGCGCCAGCAGCCCAGCCCTACAGGGTTGGGGCTATGGCTACACCTTC
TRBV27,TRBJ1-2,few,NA,CASSLGGGGYGYTF,TGTGCCAGCAGTTTAGGAGGGGGAGGCTATGGCTACACCTTC
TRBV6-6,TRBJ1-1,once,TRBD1,CASSILQGRSEAFF,TGTGCCAGCAGTATCTTACAGGGGAGGTCTGAAGCTTTCTTT
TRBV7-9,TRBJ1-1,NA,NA,CASSPVMNTEAFF,TGTGCCAGCAGCCCCGTTATGAACACTGAAGCTTTCTTT
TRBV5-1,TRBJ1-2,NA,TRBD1,CASSLGDSANYGYTF,TGCGCCAGCAGCTTGGGGGACAGTGCTAACTATGGCTACACCTTC
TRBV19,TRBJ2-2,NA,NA,CASSTRPSILGGANTGELFF,TGTGCCAGTAGTACTCGACCCAGTATTCTGGGGGGCGCGAACACCGGGGAGCTGTTTTTT
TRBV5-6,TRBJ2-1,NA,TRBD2,CASTQLASVYNEQFF,TGTGCCAGCACCCAACTAGCGAGTGTCTACAATGAGCAGTTCTTC
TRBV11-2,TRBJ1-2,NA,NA,CASSPFRGLQGGSGYTF,TGTGCCAGCAGTCCCTTCAGGGGTCTCCAGGGAGGGAGTGGCTACACCTTC
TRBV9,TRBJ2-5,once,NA,CASSVREYQETQYF,TGTGCCAGCAGCGTTAGGGAGTACCAAGAGACCCAGTACTTC
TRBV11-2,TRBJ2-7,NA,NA,CASSPGAYTYEQYF,TGTGCCAGCAGCCCCGGGGCTTATACCTACGAGCAGTACTTC
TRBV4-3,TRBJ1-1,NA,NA,CASGSGARDTEAFF,TGCGCCAGCGGCTCCGGGGCCCGAGACACTGAAGCTTTCTTT
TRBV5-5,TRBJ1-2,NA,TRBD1,CASSPTGGPLYGYTF,TGTGCCAGCAGCCCAACAGGGGGACCCCTCTATGGCTACACCTTC
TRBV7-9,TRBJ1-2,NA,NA,CASSLTLKDGYTF,TGTGCCAGCAGCCTGACCCTAAAGGACGGCTACACCTTC
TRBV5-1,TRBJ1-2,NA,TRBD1,CASSATGDDYGYTF,TGCGCCAGCAGCGCGACAGGGGATGACTATGGCTACACCTTC
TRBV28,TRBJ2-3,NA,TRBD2,CASSLGRATDTQYF,TGTGCCAGCAGTTTGGGGAGGGCCACAGATACGCAGTATTTT
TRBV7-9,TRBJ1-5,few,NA,CASSLSGNSNQPQHF,TGTGCCAGCAGCTTATCGGGTAATAGCAATCAGCCCCAGCATTTT
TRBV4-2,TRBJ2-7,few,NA,CASSQARGLYEQYF,TGTGCCAGCAGCCAAGCCAGGGGTCTCTACGAGCAGTACTTC
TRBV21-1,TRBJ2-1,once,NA,CASSKVNRQGHNEQFF,TGTGCCAGCAGCAAAGTCAACCGGCAGGGGCACAATGAGCAGTTCTTC
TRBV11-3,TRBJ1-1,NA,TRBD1,CASSLSGGSTEAFF,TGTGCCAGCAGCTTATCAGGGGGTTCCACTGAAGCTTTCTTT
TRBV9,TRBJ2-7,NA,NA,CASSPSGATYEQYF,TGTGCCAGCAGTCCCTCCGGGGCGACCTACGAGCAGTACTTC
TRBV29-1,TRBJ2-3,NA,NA,CSGRGLDTQYF,TGCAGCGGCAGGGGACTAGATACGCAGTATTTT
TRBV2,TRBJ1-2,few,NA,CASSVPEGYTF,TGTGCCAGCAGTGTACCCGAAGGCTACACCTTC
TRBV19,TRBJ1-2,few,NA,CASTEYGGYGGYTF,TGTGCCAGTACCGAGTACGGCGGCTATGGAGGCTACACCTTC
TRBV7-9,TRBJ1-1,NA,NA,CASRSGRLNTEAFF,TGTGCCAGCAGGTCGGGGCGACTTAACACTGAAGCTTTCTTT
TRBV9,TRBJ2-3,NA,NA,CASSVAGTSTDTQYF,TGTGCCAGCAGCGTAGCAGGGACTAGCACAGATACGCAGTATTTT
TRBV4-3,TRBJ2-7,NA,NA,CASSQDHSAAYEQYF,TGCGCCAGCAGCCAAGATCATTCGGCGGCCTACGAGCAGTACTTC
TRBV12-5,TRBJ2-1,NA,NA,CASAEAANEQFF,TGTGCTAGTGCAGAGGCGGCGAATGAGCAGTTCTTC
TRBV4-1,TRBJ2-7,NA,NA,CASSPAYEQYF,TGCGCCAGCAGCCCGGCCTACGAGCAGTACTTC
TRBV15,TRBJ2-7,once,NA,CATSRAGGEIFYEQYF,TGTGCCACCAGCAGAGCCGGGGGAGAGATCTTCTACGAGCAGTACTTC
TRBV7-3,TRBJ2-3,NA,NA,CASSLTPRIADTQYF,TGTGCCAGCAGCTTAACCCCTAGAATAGCAGATACGCAGTATTTT
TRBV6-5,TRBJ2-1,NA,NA,CASSYRRNSYNEQFF,TGTGCCAGCAGTTACCGCAGGAATTCCTACAATGAGCAGTTCTTC
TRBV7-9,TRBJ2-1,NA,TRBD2,CASSSGTSLYNEQFF,TGTGCCAGCAGCTCGGGGACTAGCCTGTACAATGAGCAGTTCTTC
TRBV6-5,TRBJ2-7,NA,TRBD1,CASSLNRDRAYEQYF,TGTGCCAGCAGTTTGAACCGGGACAGGGCCTACGAGCAGTACTTC
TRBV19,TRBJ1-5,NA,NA,CASSIEGYGNNQPQHF,TGTGCCAGTAGTATAGAAGGGTACGGGAACAATCAGCCCCAGCATTTT
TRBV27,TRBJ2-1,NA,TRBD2,CASSWASGNNEQFF,TGTGCCAGCAGTTGGGCTAGCGGGAACAATGAGCAGTTCTTC
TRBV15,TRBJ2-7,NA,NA,CATSRDHFRGAVYEQYF,TGTGCCACCAGCAGAGATCATTTTAGGGGGGCGGTCTACGAGCAGTACTTC
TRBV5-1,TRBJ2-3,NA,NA,CASSLGGTTDTQYF,TGCGCCAGCAGCTTGGGAGGGACCACAGATACGCAGTATTTT
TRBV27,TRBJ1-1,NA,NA,CASSLGAGMNTEAFF,TGTGCCAGCAGTTTAGGGGCAGGAATGAACACTGAAGCTTTCTTT
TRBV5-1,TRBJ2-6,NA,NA,CASSLVGGGANVLTF,TGCGCCAGCAGCTTGGTGGGTGGTGGGGCCAACGTCCTGACTTTC
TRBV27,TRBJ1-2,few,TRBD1,CASSPSPGQGAGYTF,TGTGCCAGCAGTCCCTCCCCGGGACAGGGGGCTGGCTACACCTTC
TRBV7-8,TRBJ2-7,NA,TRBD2,CASSTGTSGDHEQYF,TGTGCCAGCAGCACCGGGACTAGCGGAGACCACGAGCAGTACTTC
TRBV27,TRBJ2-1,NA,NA,CASSDINEQFF,TGTGCCAGCAGTGACATTAATGAGCAGTTCTTC
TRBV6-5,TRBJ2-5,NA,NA,CASSWEVRETQYF,TGTGCCAGCAGTTGGGAGGTTAGGGAGACCCAGTACTTC
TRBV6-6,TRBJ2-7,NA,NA,CASSYGEDYEQYF,TGTGCCAGCAGTTACGGGGAGGACTACGAGCAGTACTTC
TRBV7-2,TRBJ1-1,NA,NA,CASSLVTLNTEAFF,TGTGCCAGCAGCTTAGTCACGTTGAACACTGAAGCTTTCTTT
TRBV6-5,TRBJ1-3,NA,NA,CASSFGGSGNTIYF,TGTGCCAGCAGTTTCGGGGGCTCTGGAAACACCATATATTTT
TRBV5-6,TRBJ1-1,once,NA,CASSSSQLNTEAFF,TGTGCCAGCAGCTCCTCCCAGTTGAACACTGAAGCTTTCTTT
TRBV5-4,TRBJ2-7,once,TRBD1,CASSGTGRRSPYEQYF,TGTGCCAGCAGCGGGACAGGGAGGAGGAGTCCCTACGAGCAGTACTTC
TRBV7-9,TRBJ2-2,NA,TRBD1,CASSAGQGSRSGELFF,TGTGCCAGCAGCGCAGGACAGGGGAGTCGGTCGGGGGAGCTGTTTTTT